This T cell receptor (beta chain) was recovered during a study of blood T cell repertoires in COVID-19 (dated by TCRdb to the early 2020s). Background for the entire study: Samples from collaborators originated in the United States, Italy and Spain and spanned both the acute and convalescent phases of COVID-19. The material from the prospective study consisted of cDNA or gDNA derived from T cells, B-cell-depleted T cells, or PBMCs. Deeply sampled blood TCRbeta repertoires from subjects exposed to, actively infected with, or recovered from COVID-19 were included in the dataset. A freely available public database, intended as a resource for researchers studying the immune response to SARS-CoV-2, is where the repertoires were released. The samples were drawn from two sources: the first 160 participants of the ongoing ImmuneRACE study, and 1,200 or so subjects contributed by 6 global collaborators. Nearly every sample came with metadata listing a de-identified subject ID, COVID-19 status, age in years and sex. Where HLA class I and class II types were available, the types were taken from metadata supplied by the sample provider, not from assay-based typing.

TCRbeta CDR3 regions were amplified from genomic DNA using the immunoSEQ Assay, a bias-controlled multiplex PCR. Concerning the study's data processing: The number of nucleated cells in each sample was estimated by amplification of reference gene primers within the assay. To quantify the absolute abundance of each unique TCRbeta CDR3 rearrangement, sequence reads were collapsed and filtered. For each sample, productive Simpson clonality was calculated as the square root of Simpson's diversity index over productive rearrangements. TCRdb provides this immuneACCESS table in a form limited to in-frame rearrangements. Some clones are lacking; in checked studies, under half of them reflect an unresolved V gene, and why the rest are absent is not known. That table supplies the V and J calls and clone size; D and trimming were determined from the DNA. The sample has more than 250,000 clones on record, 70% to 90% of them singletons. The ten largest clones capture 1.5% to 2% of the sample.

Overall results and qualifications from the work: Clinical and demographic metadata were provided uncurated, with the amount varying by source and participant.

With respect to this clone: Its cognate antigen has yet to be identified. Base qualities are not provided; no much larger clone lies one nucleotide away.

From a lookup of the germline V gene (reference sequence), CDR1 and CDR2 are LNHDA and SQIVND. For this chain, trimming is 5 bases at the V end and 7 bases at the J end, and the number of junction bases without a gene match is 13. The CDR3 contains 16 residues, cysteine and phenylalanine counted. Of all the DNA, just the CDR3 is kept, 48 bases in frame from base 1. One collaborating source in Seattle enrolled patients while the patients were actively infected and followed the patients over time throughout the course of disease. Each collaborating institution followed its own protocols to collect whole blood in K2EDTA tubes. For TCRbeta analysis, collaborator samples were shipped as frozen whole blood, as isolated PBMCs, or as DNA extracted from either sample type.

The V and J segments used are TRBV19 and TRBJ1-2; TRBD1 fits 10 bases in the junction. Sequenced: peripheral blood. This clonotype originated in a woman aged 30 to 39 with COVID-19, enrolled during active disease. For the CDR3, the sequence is CASSLHLTGGGTGYTF. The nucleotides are TGTGCCAGTAGTCTCCATCTGACAGGGGGCGGAACTGGCTACACCTTC.